One sample yielded the 7 T cell receptor beta chains listed below, sequenced in a study of human T cells and chemical hapten exposure. Each CDR3 protein gets one entry after TCRdb re-called the RACE reads with MiXCR. Of around 300,000 distinct CDR3 sequences detected, 5.5% appear once; the ten largest clones hold over 6.5%. Time point given: pre-sensitization, week 0. Described treatment: therapeutic diphenylcyclopropenone sensitization with weekly scalp DPC. Sequenced material: whole blood, taken in connection with sensitization to the hapten diphenylcyclopropenone (DPC). These receptors came from a woman aged 18 to 35 with alopecia areata. Some clones in this sample may be carry-over from other donors' samples.

The sample holds a few counts of this clonotype. This rearrangement joins TRBV6-5 to TRBJ1-1; perhaps TRBD1 as D (6 bases). The CDR3 contains 15 residues. V gave up 5 bases and J gave up 1 base, with 14 bases separating them. In germline, CDR1 is MNHEY, CDR2 SVGAGI. CDR3 DNA sequence: TGTGCCAGCAGTCCACTTAACAGGGCGAACACTGAAGCTTTCTTT. Protein sequence: CASSPLNRANTEAFF.

The sample holds many counts of this clonotype. The chain has TRBV18 and TRBJ1-1; D is possibly TRBD1 (6 bases). Germline V gives CDR1 KGHSH, CDR2 LQKENI. V was trimmed by 4 bases and J by 8 bases, leaving 14 bases between them. This CDR3 spans 13 amino acids. CDR3 nucleotide sequence: TGTGCCAGCTCACGGAGTAGGACAGAAGAAGCTTTCTTT. Amino acids: CASSRSRTEEAFF.

This clonotype has more than one count but fewer than ten. The chain has TRBV5-6 and TRBJ2-3, with D uncertain. CDR1 and CDR2 from the germline V gene are SGHDT and YYEEEE. Between the trimmed V and J ends, which lost 1 base and 4 bases, there was a span of 10 bases. The CDR3 has 14 residues. The CDR3 protein is CASSLYTASDTQYF. CDR3 bases: TGTGCCAGCAGCTTGTATACAGCCTCAGATACGCAGTATTTT. The full variable domain, in which reference TRBV5-6 and TRBJ2-3 provide the parts outside the CDR3, is DAGVTQSPTHLIKTRGQQVTLRCSPKSGHDTVSWYQQALGQGPQFIFQYYEEEERQRGNFPDRFSGHQFPNYSSELNVNALLLGDSALYLCASSLYTASDTQYFGPGTRLTVL.

The V gene is TRBV9, the J gene TRBJ2-1; TRBD1 might be the D (6 bases). In germline, CDR1 is SGDLS, CDR2 YYNGEE. The CDR3 contains 15 residues. The V end lost 0 bases, the J end lost 3 bases, and 10 bases lay between the germline ends. CDR3 region: CASSVVGGYYNEQFF. CDR3 sequence (DNA): TGTGCCAGCAGCGTAGTTGGGGGCTACTACAATGAGCAGTTCTTC.

This clonotype appeared many times. CDR3 bases: TGTGCCAGCAGCCTGACTAGCGGCGCTCCCGAGCAGTACTTC. Translating gives CASSLTSGAPEQYF. This chain connects TRBV3-1 to TRBJ2-7, with 9 bases identical to TRBD2. V lost 4 bases and J lost 6; bases outside the gene matches: 7. The CDR3 length is 14 residues. Germline CDR1 reads LGHDT; CDR2 reads YNNKEL (reference sequence).

Only a few counts were recorded for this clonotype. This chain joins TRBV20-1 and TRBJ1-1, with a weak D call TRBD1 (6 bases). The CDR3 has 12 residues. The germline gives CDR1 DFQATT, CDR2 SNEGSKA (reference sequence). V was clipped by 7 bases and J by 3 bases, with 12 bases between them. The CDR3 sequence is CSETGGHTEAFF. The CDR3, as DNA: TGCAGTGAGACCGGGGGGCACACTGAAGCTTTCTTT.

There are many counts of this clonotype. J is TRBJ2-5 and V is TRBV5-1; TRBD2 agrees at 7 bases. Germline CDR1 is SGHRS and CDR2 is YFSETQ. Losses at the gene ends were 3 bases for V and 5 bases for J; bases not matched to a gene: 13. The CDR3 extends over 16 amino acids. The CDR3: CASSSSEWGGLETQYF. The CDR3 DNA reads as TGCGCCAGCAGCTCCTCGGAGTGGGGGGGTCTGGAGACCCAGTACTTC.